These 21 T cell receptor beta chains were sequenced from one sample in a study of T cells in narcolepsy. Clones were sequenced by immunoSEQ multiplex PCR, and TCRdb holds only the in-frame ones, with some missing. The sample yields tens of thousands of clones, 70% to 85% seen once. Sequenced sample: CD45RA- memory CD4+ T cells from PBMCs. These receptors originate from a human donor with narcolepsy.

The J gene is TRBJ2-1, the V gene TRBV7-9, with D possibly matching TRBD1 (6 bases). Deletions cut 6 bases from V and 7 bases from J, with 16 bases between. CDR1 SEHNR and CDR2 FQNEAQ come from the germline V gene (reference sequence). The CDR3 covers 14 residues. This chain's CDR3 is CASRHRASPNEQFF. The DNA for the CDR3 is TGTGCCAGCAGGCACAGGGCAAGCCCAAATGAGCAGTTCTTC.

The V gene is TRBV19, the J gene TRBJ1-6; D gene unclear. This CDR3 has 14 residues. The ends were cut back, 5 bases at V and 5 bases at J, with 10 bases in the middle. The germline gives CDR1 LNHDA, CDR2 SQIVND (reference sequence). CDR3 loop: CASSWGGDNSPLHF. For the CDR3, the DNA is TGTGCCAGTAGTTGGGGTGGTGATAATTCACCCCTCCACTTT. Together with reference TRBV19 and TRBJ1-6, the CDR3 gives the full variable domain: DGGITQSPKYLFRKEGQNVTLSCEQNLNHDAMYWYRQDPGQGLRLIYYSQIVNDFQKGDIAEGYSVSREKKESFPLTVTSAQKNPTAFYLCASSWGGDNSPLHFGNGTRLTVT.

The chain is built from TRBV9 and TRBJ2-5; D is uncertain. This CDR3 is 15 amino acids long. V gave up 0 bases and J gave up 0 bases, with 9 bases separating them. The germline CDR1 and CDR2 sequences are SGDLS and YYNGEE. The CDR3 DNA follows: TGTGCCAGCAGCGTAGACGCGGTTTACCAAGAGACCCAGTACTTC. Its protein is CASSVDAVYQETQYF.

The V gene is TRBV18, the J gene TRBJ2-4; TRBD2 agrees at 8 bases. CDR1 and CDR2 (germline): KGHSH, LQKENI. The junction had 7 bases not matched to a gene; V was cut back by 0 bases and J by 12 bases. The CDR3 sequence is 14 residues long. The CDR3 DNA reads TGTGCCAGCTCACCACCGACTAGCGAAGTTCATCAGTACTTC. Amino acids: CASSPPTSEVHQYF.

A few counts support this clone. The chain recombines TRBV7-9 with TRBJ1-1, with a possible D match to TRBD1 (6 bases). The CDR3 has 14 residues. With 0 bases removed from V and 4 bases from J, the gap between germline ends came to 9 bases. Germline CDR1 is SEHNR and CDR2 is FQNEAQ (reference sequence). Written as DNA, the CDR3 is TGTGCCAGCAGCTTAGCGTTAGGGGGCACTGAAGCTTTCTTT. The encoded protein is CASSLALGGTEAFF.

This clone was detected only a few times. One end of the junction does not line up with germline, which may come from a read error. Different DNA sequences within this sample yield the same CDR3. The chain employs TRBV7-9 and TRBJ1-2; TRBD1 matches at 7 bases. The CDR3 totals 15 residues. Germline loops: CDR1 SEHNR, CDR2 FQNEAQ (reference sequence). The CDR3 loop is CASSLESRGWNGYTF. The CDR3 DNA reads as TGCGCCAGCAGCTTAGAAAGCAGGGGGTGGAATGGCTACACCTTC.

The V gene is TRBV6-5, the J gene TRBJ1-3; no definite D call. This CDR3 spans 13 amino acids. V was cut by 5 bases and J by 0 bases, with 5 bases left in between. Germline loops: CDR1 MNHEY, CDR2 SVGAGI. CDR3 coding DNA: TGTGCCAGCAGTCGGTCCTCTGGAAACACCATATATTTT. Translated, it gives CASSRSSGNTIYF.

This chain joins TRBV30 and TRBJ1-6; D is uncertain. Germline CDR1 is GTSNPN and CDR2 is SVGIG (reference sequence). Trimming pared 0 bases from V and 7 bases from J, leaving 10 bases between. CDR3 length: 14 residues. CDR3 sequence (DNA): TGTGCCTGGAGTGTACTATCGGGGAATTCACCCCTCCACTTT. This translates into CAWSVLSGNSPLHF.

The J gene is TRBJ1-1, the V gene TRBV28; the D gene is possibly TRBD1 (5 bases). CDR3 length: 14 residues. V shed 3 bases and J shed 7 bases, with 15 bases lying between them. The germline gives CDR1 MDHEN, CDR2 SYDVKM. DNA for the CDR3: TGTGCCAGCAGTTTTTTTTCAGGGTCCGGTGAAGCTTTCTTT. Protein sequence: CASSFFSGSGEAFF.

The chain couples TRBV6-9 to TRBJ1-2; D remains unclear. The V end lost 6 bases, the J end lost 4 bases, and 18 bases lay between the germline ends. The germline gives CDR1 MNHGY, CDR2 SVAAGI. This CDR3 contains 15 residues. CDR3 coding DNA: TGTGCCAGCAGGGGCCATGGCGGGCTGGCCTATGGCTACACCTTC. Protein product: CASRGHGGLAYGYTF.

This clone was recorded a few times. The gene calls are TRBV6-1 and TRBJ1-2; D is unclear. CDR3 length equals 14 residues. V lost 2 bases and J 4 bases, leaving 11 bases between the germline ends. Germline lookup yields CDR1 MNHNS and CDR2 SASEGT. The CDR3 DNA follows: TGTGCCAGCAGTGAAACCCAGGTTTCCTATGGCTACACCTTC. It codes for CASSETQVSYGYTF.

This clone was observed a single time. The chain has TRBV11-2 and TRBJ2-7; no reliable D call. The CDR3 length is 8 residues. CDR1 and CDR2 from the germline V gene are SGHAT and FQNNGV. Here the CDR3 reads CGYNSLLV. CDR3 coding DNA: TGTGGGTACAATTCTCTCTTGGTC.

The chain recombines TRBV2 with TRBJ2-1; D unresolved. This CDR3 is built from 13 residues. Between the trimmed V and J ends, which lost 2 bases and 14 bases, there was a span of 16 bases. The V gene's germline CDR1 is SNHLY and CDR2 FYNNEI. The CDR3 DNA reads as TGTGCCAGCAGTGAATATTTGGATGGAAGGGAGTTCTTC. Protein: CASSEYLDGREFF.

The chain joins TRBV21-1 to TRBJ2-4. TRBV21-1 is shown as a pseudogene. The CDR3 runs 14 residues. For the CDR3, the DNA is TGTGCCAGCAGCAAAGTGTACCTGGGGGACATTCAGTACTTC. Translating it yields CASSKVYLGDIQYF.

The chain has TRBV27 and TRBJ2-7, with 8 bases identical to TRBD1. Germline CDR1 is MNHEY and CDR2 is SMNVEV (reference sequence). J was trimmed by 2 bases and V by 8 bases; bases with no gene match: 11. The CDR3 runs to 15 residues. CDR3 residues: CASSFRGTGPYEQYF. For the CDR3, the DNA is TGTGCCAGCTCCTTCAGGGGGACAGGACCCTACGAGCAGTACTTC.

The chain has TRBV5-1 and TRBJ2-3; D is ambiguous. The CDR3 spans 14 residues. Germline-derived CDR1 and CDR2 are SGHRS and YFSETQ. Trimming pared 2 bases from V and 3 bases from J, leaving 10 bases between. The CDR3 spells CASSLSIDTDTQYF. The CDR3, as DNA: TGCGCCAGCAGCTTAAGTATCGATACAGATACGCAGTATTTT.

CDR3 nucleotide sequence: TGTGCCAGCAGTTACACAGGGGAGGAGGATACGCAGTATTTT. As protein: CASSYTGEEDTQYF. The rearrangement uses TRBV7-4 and TRBJ2-3; the D gene is possibly TRBD1 (7 bases). Trimming shortened V by 6 bases and J by 6 bases, and 16 bases separated the two germline ends. CDR1 SGHVT and CDR2 SQSDAQ come from the germline V gene. The CDR3 consists of 14 residues.

The chain recombines TRBV19 with TRBJ1-1; D unresolved. The CDR3 is 13 amino acids. V lost 6 bases and J 0 bases, leaving 8 bases between the germline ends. Germline V gives CDR1 LNHDA, CDR2 SQIVND (reference sequence). CDR3 coding DNA: TGTGCCAGTAGCAGAAAATTGAACACTGAAGCTTTCTTT. This encodes CASSRKLNTEAFF.

The rearrangement links TRBV7-6 to TRBJ1-2, with 10 bases aligning to TRBD1. CDR3 length equals 14 residues. The germline V gene encodes CDR1 SGHVS and CDR2 FNYEAQ. Losses at the gene ends were 5 bases for V and 6 bases for J; bases not matched to a gene: 6. The CDR3 loop is CASSRDRGRDGYTF. The CDR3 nucleotides read TGTGCCAGCAGCCGGGACAGGGGAAGGGATGGCTACACCTTC.

V and J are TRBV7-2 and TRBJ2-7, with 8 bases aligning to TRBD2. CDR3 length equals 15 residues. CDR1 is SGHTA, CDR2 FQGNSA, per germline. The V and J ends lost 4 bases and 0 bases, in that order; junction bases with no gene match: 5. CDR3 nucleotide sequence: TGTGCCAGCAGCTCCCGGGGGGGCCGCTCCTACGAGCAGTACTTC. This encodes CASSSRGGRSYEQYF.

The rearrangement links TRBV7-6 to TRBJ2-5, with D possibly being TRBD2 (5 bases). The CDR3 loop spans 12 amino acids. Germline CDR1 is SGHVS and CDR2 is FNYEAQ. Trimming pared 5 bases from V and 11 bases from J, leaving 15 bases between. The CDR3 region has the DNA TGTGCCAGCAGCCGATCTGGAGGTGGTCAGTACTTC. This translates into CASSRSGGGQYF. The full variable domain, completed using reference TRBV7-6 and TRBJ2-5, is GAGVSQSPRYKVTKRGQDVALRCDPISGHVSLYWYRQALGQGPEFLTYFNYEAQQDKSGLPNDRFSAERPEGSISTLTIQRTEQRDSAMYRCASSRSGGGQYFGPGTRLLVL.